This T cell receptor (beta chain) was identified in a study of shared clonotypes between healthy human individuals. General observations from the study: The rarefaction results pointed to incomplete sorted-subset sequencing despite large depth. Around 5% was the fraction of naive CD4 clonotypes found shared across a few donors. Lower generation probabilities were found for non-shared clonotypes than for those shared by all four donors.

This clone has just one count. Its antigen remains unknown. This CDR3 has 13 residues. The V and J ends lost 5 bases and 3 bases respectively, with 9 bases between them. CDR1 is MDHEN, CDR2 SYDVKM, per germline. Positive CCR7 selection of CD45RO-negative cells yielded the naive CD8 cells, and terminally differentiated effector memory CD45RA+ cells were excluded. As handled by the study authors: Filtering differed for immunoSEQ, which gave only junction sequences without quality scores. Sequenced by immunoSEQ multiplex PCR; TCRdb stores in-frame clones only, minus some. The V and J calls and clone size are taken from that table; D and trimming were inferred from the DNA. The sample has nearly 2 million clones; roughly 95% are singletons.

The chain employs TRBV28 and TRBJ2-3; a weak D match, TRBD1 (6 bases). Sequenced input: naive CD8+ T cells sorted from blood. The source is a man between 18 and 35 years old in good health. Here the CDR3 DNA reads TGTGCCAGCAGTGATACAGGGACAGATACGCAGTATTTT. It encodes CASSDTGTDTQYF.